These 14 T cell receptor beta chains were all obtained from the same sample, sequenced in a study of blood T cell repertoires in COVID-19. Assay used: immunoSEQ multiplex PCR; TCRdb lists only in-frame clones, some missing. This table holds some 50,000 clones, almost 85% found once. Sequenced material: peripheral blood. The receptors were gathered from a human donor in a cohort sampled during active COVID-19.

The chain is built from TRBV7-9 and TRBJ2-5, with D possibly TRBD1 on 6 matching bases. CDR3 size: 15 residues. CDR1 is SEHNR and CDR2 is FQNEAQ in the germline V gene (reference sequence). V was cut by 8 bases and J by 2 bases, with 18 bases left in between. The CDR3 protein is CASAFGGQQQETQYF. The CDR3 bases are TGTGCCAGCGCGTTCGGTGGACAGCAACAAGAGACCCAGTACTTC.

The gene calls are TRBV18 and TRBJ2-7, with D possibly matching TRBD2 (6 bases). Germline V gene sequence: CDR1 KGHSH, CDR2 LQKENI. CDR3 length equals 15 residues. Trimming pared 4 bases from V and 2 bases from J, leaving 15 bases between. CDR3 bases: TGTGCCAGCTCACTCGGGACTGAACTTACCTACGAGCAGTACTTC. It is translated as CASSLGTELTYEQYF. The full variable domain, rest sourced from reference TRBV18 and TRBJ2-7, is NAGVMQNPRHLVRRRGQEARLRCSPMKGHSHVYWYRQLPEEGLKFMVYLQKENIIDESGMPKERFSAEFPKEGPSILRIQQVVRGDSAAYFCASSLGTELTYEQYFGPGTRLTVT.

The chain uses TRBV5-1 and TRBJ2-7; the D is unclear. The germline V gene encodes CDR1 SGHRS and CDR2 YFSETQ. The V end lost 4 bases, the J end lost 0 bases, and 14 bases lay between the germline ends. The CDR3 sequence is 15 residues long. CDR3 DNA: TGCGCCAGCAGCCCGAACGCGAAGAACTCCTACGAGCAGTACTTC. It specifies CASSPNAKNSYEQYF.

CDR3 nucleotides: TGTGCCAGCAATTCAGGGGGCGGAGGTACGCAGTATTTT. Translating gives CASNSGGGGTQYF. The V call is TRBV12-3 or TRBV12-4, the J call TRBJ2-3; 8 bases align to TRBD1. The CDR3 loop spans 13 amino acids. Trimming at V came to 7 bases and at J to 8 bases, leaving 8 bases not matched to a gene.

The chain employs TRBV28 and TRBJ2-7; a weak D match, TRBD2 (6 bases). With 4 bases removed from V and 3 bases from J, the gap between germline ends came to 19 bases. CDR1 MDHEN and CDR2 SYDVKM come from the germline V gene. The CDR3 loop spans 16 amino acids. The CDR3, as DNA: TGTGCCAGCAGTTCCGTGGCGGGGCCCGACTTCTACGAGCAGTACTTC. The encoded protein is CASSSVAGPDFYEQYF. Looking up the rest from reference TRBV28 and TRBJ2-7 gives the full variable domain: DVKVTQSSRYLVKRTGEKVFLECVQDMDHENMFWYRQDPGLGLRLIYFSYDVKMKEKGDIPEGYSVSREKKERFSLILESASTNQTSMYLCASSSVAGPDFYEQYFGPGTRLTVT.

This chain links TRBV6-5 with TRBJ2-4, with D uncertain. The V gene's germline CDR1 is MNHEY and CDR2 SVGAGI. The CDR3 has 15 amino acids. V was trimmed by 4 bases and J by 0 bases, leaving 10 bases between them. The CDR3 reads CASSLTRKAKNIQYF. The CDR3 DNA follows: TGTGCCAGCAGTTTAACAAGAAAAGCCAAAAACATTCAGTACTTC.

The J gene is TRBJ2-2, the V gene TRBV6-6, with unresolved D. The CDR3 has 15 residues. Per the germline V gene, CDR1 is MNHNY and CDR2 is SVGAGI (reference sequence). V gave up 0 bases and J gave up 3 bases, with 8 bases separating them. The CDR3 loop reads CASSYSGQYTGELFF. In nucleotides, the CDR3 is TGTGCCAGCAGTTACTCGGGCCAGTACACCGGGGAGCTGTTTTTT.

The rearrangement joins TRBV13 to TRBJ2-1; 7 bases are a match to TRBD1. Germline V lookup: CDR1 PRHDT, CDR2 FYEKMQ (reference sequence). V lost 3 bases and J lost 5; bases outside the gene matches: 10. The CDR3 consists of 16 residues. CDR3 region: CASSFRGTVAHNEQFF. The CDR3 nucleotides read TGTGCCAGCAGCTTTCGAGGGACAGTAGCTCACAATGAGCAGTTCTTC.

The rearrangement uses TRBV14 and TRBJ2-1; TRBD1 matches 8 bases. The CDR3 runs to 14 residues. Trimming cost V 7 bases and J 5 bases; bases outside gene matches: 7. Germline lookup yields CDR1 SGHDN and CDR2 FVKESK. CDR3 nucleotide sequence: TGTGCCAGCAACCGAGACAGGGGCAACAATGAGCAGTTCTTC. Amino acid sequence: CASNRDRGNNEQFF.

This clone was found once. The V gene is TRBV4-1, the J gene TRBJ2-1; maybe TRBD2 (5 bases). Per germline, CDR1 MGHRA and CDR2 YSYEKL. The CDR3 consists of 13 residues. The germline V and J ends were trimmed by 1 base and 15 bases, with 16 bases remaining between them. CDR3 region: CASSQGFLGLPFF. DNA of the CDR3: TGCGCCAGCAGCCAAGGTTTTCTTGGACTTCCGTTCTTC.

V and J are TRBV28 and TRBJ1-1; 7 bases fit TRBD1. This CDR3 contains 13 residues. Looked up from germline, CDR1 is MDHEN and CDR2 is SYDVKM. The V and J ends lost 8 bases and 4 bases, in that order; junction bases with no gene match: 7. CDR3: CASLGQARTEAFF. CDR3 in DNA: TGTGCCAGCCTCGGACAGGCGCGCACTGAAGCTTTCTTT. Filled out from reference TRBV28 and TRBJ1-1, the complete variable domain reads DVKVTQSSRYLVKRTGEKVFLECVQDMDHENMFWYRQDPGLGLRLIYFSYDVKMKEKGDIPEGYSVSREKKERFSLILESASTNQTSMYLCASLGQARTEAFFGQGTRLTVV.

This clone occurred once. The V call is TRBV2, the J call TRBJ2-7; the D gene is possibly TRBD2 (6 bases). The CDR3 extends over 14 amino acids. CDR1 is SNHLY, CDR2 FYNNEI, per germline. V gave up 8 bases and J gave up 4 bases, with 18 bases separating them. CDR3 residues: CASQRDSPPYEQYF. The CDR3 DNA sequence: TGTGCCAGCCAAAGGGACTCCCCGCCGTACGAGCAGTACTTC.

This clone was seen just once. This chain joins TRBV28 and TRBJ2-5; maybe TRBD1 (5 bases). Trimming left V 8 bases short and J 5 bases short, with 27 bases between. This CDR3 is 17 amino acids long. The germline gives CDR1 MDHEN, CDR2 SYDVKM. CDR3 residues: CASDGGQGQWSAETQYF. CDR3 DNA sequence: TGTGCCAGCGACGGTGGGCAGGGCCAGTGGTCCGCGGAGACCCAGTACTTC.

The chain joins TRBV5-1 to TRBJ2-7, with D maybe TRBD2 (6 bases). The length of the CDR3 is 16 residues. V lost 0 bases and J 3 bases, leaving 16 bases between the germline ends. Germline V CDR1 and CDR2: SGHRS, YFSETQ. CDR3 nucleotides: TGCGCCAGCAGCTTGGACCCCCACGGGGGTGACTACGAGCAGTACTTC. This encodes CASSLDPHGGDYEQYF. Full variable domain (outside the CDR3, taken from reference TRBV5-1 and TRBJ2-7): KAGVTQTPRYLIKTRGQQVTLSCSPISGHRSVSWYQQTPGQGLQFLFEYFSETQRNKGNFPGRFSGRQFSNSRSEMNVSTLELGDSALYLCASSLDPHGGDYEQYFGPGTRLTVT.